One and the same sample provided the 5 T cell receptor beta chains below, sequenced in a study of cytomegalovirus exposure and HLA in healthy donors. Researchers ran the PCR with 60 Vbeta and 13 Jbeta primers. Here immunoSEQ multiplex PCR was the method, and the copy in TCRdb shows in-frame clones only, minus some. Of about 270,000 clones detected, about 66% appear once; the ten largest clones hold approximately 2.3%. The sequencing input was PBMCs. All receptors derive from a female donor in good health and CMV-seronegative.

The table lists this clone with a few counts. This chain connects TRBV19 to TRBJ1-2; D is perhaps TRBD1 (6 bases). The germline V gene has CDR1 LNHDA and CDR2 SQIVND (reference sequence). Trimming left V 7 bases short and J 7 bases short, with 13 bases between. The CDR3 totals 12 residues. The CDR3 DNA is TGTGCCAGTAAAGGGCAGGGGATTGGCTACACCTTC. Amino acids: CASKGQGIGYTF.

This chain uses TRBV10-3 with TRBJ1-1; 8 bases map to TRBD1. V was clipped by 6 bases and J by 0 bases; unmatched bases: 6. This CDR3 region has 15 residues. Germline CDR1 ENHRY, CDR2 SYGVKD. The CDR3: CAISPRTGMNTEAFF. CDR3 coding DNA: TGTGCCATCAGCCCCCGGACAGGGATGAACACTGAAGCTTTCTTT.

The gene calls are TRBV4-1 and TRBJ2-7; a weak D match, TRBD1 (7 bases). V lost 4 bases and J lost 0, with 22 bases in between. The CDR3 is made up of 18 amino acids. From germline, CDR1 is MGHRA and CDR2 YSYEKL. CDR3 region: CASSLTGEATGPSYEQYF. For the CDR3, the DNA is TGCGCCAGCAGCCTCACCGGGGAGGCGACAGGGCCCTCCTACGAGCAGTACTTC.

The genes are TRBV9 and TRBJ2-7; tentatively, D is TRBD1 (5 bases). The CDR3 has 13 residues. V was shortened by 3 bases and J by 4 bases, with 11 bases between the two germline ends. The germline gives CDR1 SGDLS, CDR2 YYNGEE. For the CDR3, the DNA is TGTGCCAGCAGCGACAAGGGGTTTTACGAGCAGTACTTC. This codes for CASSDKGFYEQYF.

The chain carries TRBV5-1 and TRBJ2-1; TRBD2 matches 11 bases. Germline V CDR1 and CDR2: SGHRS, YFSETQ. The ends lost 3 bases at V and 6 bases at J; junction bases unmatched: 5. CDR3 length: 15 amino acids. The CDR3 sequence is CASSSTSGKTNEQFF. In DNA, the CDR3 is TGCGCCAGCAGCTCGACTAGCGGGAAAACCAATGAGCAGTTCTTC.